The 24 T cell receptor beta chains presented below share a single source sample, sequenced in a study of T cell responses to AZD1222 COVID-19 vaccine. Profiled with immunoSEQ multiplex PCR; TCRdb holds only in-frame clones, not every one. The data show nearly 110,000 clones, with around nine tenths seen just once and around 4.5% held by the top ten. The material sequenced was peripheral blood, taken 28 days after the second AZD1222 dose. These receptor sequences come from an adult who received the AZD1222 COVID-19 vaccine.

This chain uses TRBV18 with TRBJ2-7; D tentatively fits TRBD1 or TRBD2 (5 bases each). The CDR3 runs 18 residues. Per the germline V gene, CDR1 is KGHSH and CDR2 is LQKENI. Between the trimmed V and J ends, which lost 6 bases and 5 bases, there was a span of 29 bases. The CDR3 region has the DNA TGTGCCAGCTCCCCTATTTCATCCGGGACCGCTTATGACCACGAGCAGTACTTC. This sequence encodes CASSPISSGTAYDHEQYF.

The chain recombines TRBV13 with TRBJ1-2; 7 bases line up with TRBD1. Germline values: CDR1 PRHDT, CDR2 FYEKMQ (reference sequence). The CDR3 totals 15 residues. The junction had 9 bases not matched to a gene; V was cut back by 5 bases and J by 3 bases. CDR3 coding DNA: TGTGCCAGCAGCCTTGGGCAGGGGGGGTACTATGGCTACACCTTC. Protein product: CASSLGQGGYYGYTF. Complete variable domain (other parts from reference TRBV13 and TRBJ1-2): AAGVIQSPRHLIKEKRETATLKCYPIPRHDTVYWYQQGPGQDPQFLISFYEKMQSDKGSIPDRFSAQQFSDYHSELNMSSLELGDSALYFCASSLGQGGYYGYTFGSGTRLTVV.

The rearrangement uses TRBV12-3 or TRBV12-4 and TRBJ1-1; weak D call: TRBD1 (5 bases). The CDR3 is 12 amino acids. The V end was cut by 3 bases, the J end by 7 bases, with 9 bases between. The CDR3 DNA follows: TGTGCCAGCAGTTTGGGGCGAGGTGAAGCTTTCTTT. This encodes CASSLGRGEAFF.

The rearrangement links TRBV6-5 to TRBJ2-7; no clear D. The length of the CDR3 is 16 residues. In germline, CDR1 is MNHEY, CDR2 SVGAGI. Trimming shortened V by 0 bases and J by 2 bases, and 14 bases separated the two germline ends. The CDR3 DNA is TGTGCCAGCAGTTACTCGGGCCCAGGCATCGCCTACGAGCAGTACTTC. Encoded protein: CASSYSGPGIAYEQYF.

The rearrangement uses TRBV18 and TRBJ1-5; TRBD1 agrees at 9 bases. The CDR3 sequence is 15 residues long. CDR1 KGHSH and CDR2 LQKENI come from the germline V gene. V trimming: 3 bases; J trimming: 3 bases; junction bases outside the gene matches: 3. CDR3: CASSPGTGNNQPQHF. The CDR3 DNA is TGTGCCAGCTCACCCGGGACAGGGAACAATCAGCCCCAGCATTTT.

This clone appeared once. This chain joins TRBV30 and TRBJ1-5; D remains ambiguous. Per germline, CDR1 GTSNPN and CDR2 SVGIG (reference sequence). The V and J ends lost 2 bases and 9 bases respectively, with 14 bases between them. This CDR3 has 13 residues. The CDR3: CAWSTSRSGPQHF. The DNA for the CDR3 is TGTGCCTGGAGTACTAGTAGGAGCGGGCCCCAGCATTTT. Drawing the rest from reference TRBV30 and TRBJ1-5, the complete variable domain is SQTIHQWPATLVQPVGSPLSLECTVEGTSNPNLYWYRQAAGRGLQLLFYSVGIGQISSEVPQNLSASRPQDRQFILSSKKLLLSDSGFYLCAWSTSRSGPQHFGDGTRLSIL.

The rearrangement uses TRBV2 and TRBJ1-4; no definite D call. The V and J ends lost 6 bases and 8 bases respectively, with 13 bases between them. This CDR3 has 13 residues. Per the germline V gene, CDR1 is SNHLY and CDR2 is FYNNEI. The CDR3: CASRRGPQEKLFF. For the CDR3, the DNA is TGTGCCAGCAGACGAGGACCCCAAGAAAAACTGTTTTTT.

The chain carries TRBV6-5 and TRBJ1-2; a possible D gene is TRBD1 (5 bases). CDR3 length: 12 residues. Between the trimmed V and J ends, which lost 6 bases and 4 bases, there was a span of 9 bases. Per the germline V gene, CDR1 is MNHEY and CDR2 is SVGAGI. DNA of the CDR3: TGTGCCAGCAGCCAGGGATTCTATGGCTACACCTTC. It is translated as CASSQGFYGYTF.

J is TRBJ1-5 and V is TRBV19; D is perhaps TRBD1 (5 bases). The CDR3 is 15 amino acids. The germline V gene encodes CDR1 LNHDA and CDR2 SQIVND (reference sequence). V was cut by 3 bases and J by 1 base, with 10 bases left in between. The CDR3: CASSMGRASNQPQHF. CDR3 nucleotide sequence: TGTGCCAGTAGTATGGGCAGGGCGAGCAATCAGCCCCAGCATTTT.

With respect to this clone: Mismatch with germline at one junction end may stem from a read error. The J gene is TRBJ2-5, the V gene TRBV14, with 7 nucleotides matching TRBD1. Germline values: CDR1 SGHDN, CDR2 FVKESK. The length of the CDR3 is 16 residues. Written as DNA, the CDR3 is TGTGCCAGCAGACAAGGGAAGGGACAGCTCCAAGAGACCCAGTACTTC. Protein product: CASRQGKGQLQETQYF.

The chain employs TRBV7-2 and TRBJ1-1, with D maybe TRBD1 (5 bases). The ends were cut back, 5 bases at V and 0 bases at J, with 10 bases in the middle. Germline CDR1 reads SGHTA; CDR2 reads FQGNSA. The CDR3 has 14 residues. CDR3 nucleotides: TGTGCCAGCAGCCGGGACTCTATGAACACTGAAGCTTTCTTT. This gives the protein CASSRDSMNTEAFF.

The chain joins TRBV4-2 to TRBJ2-4; D is unresolved. The CDR3 totals 14 residues. Looked up from germline, CDR1 is LGHNA and CDR2 is YNFKEQ. V shed 6 bases and J shed 2 bases, with 11 bases lying between them. The CDR3 loop is CASRPDPPKNIQYF. The CDR3 coding sequence is TGTGCCAGCAGACCGGACCCCCCCAAAAACATTCAGTACTTC.

The chain recombines TRBV6-5 with TRBJ2-2, with 8 positions matching TRBD1. The CDR3 covers 16 residues. The V gene's germline CDR1 is MNHEY and CDR2 SVGAGI. V trimming: 2 bases; J trimming: 7 bases; junction bases outside the gene matches: 9. The chain's CDR3 is CASSYIGTGGGGELFF. The CDR3 coding sequence is TGTGCCAGCAGTTACATTGGGACAGGTGGTGGCGGGGAGCTGTTTTTT.

The genes are TRBV6-5 and TRBJ1-1; D unresolved. V dropped 2 bases and J dropped 6 bases, with 10 bases sitting between them. The CDR3 has 13 residues. CDR1 MNHEY and CDR2 SVGAGI come from the germline V gene. CDR3 coding DNA: TGTGCCAGCAGTTACGGTGTGACCTCTGAAGCTTTCTTT. Protein: CASSYGVTSEAFF.

V usage is TRBV29-1 and J usage is TRBJ2-1; perhaps TRBD2 as D (6 bases). CDR3 size: 15 residues. The germline gives CDR1 SQVTM, CDR2 ANQGSEA. V dropped 5 bases and J dropped 1 base, with 15 bases sitting between them. The CDR3 loop is CSVRGTGGSYNEQFF. The CDR3 DNA reads TGCAGCGTTCGAGGAACTGGGGGGTCCTACAATGAGCAGTTCTTC.

Sample share makes this clone medium-sized. The J gene is TRBJ2-1, the V gene TRBV2, with 7 positions matching TRBD1. Trimming cost V 7 bases and J 0 bases; bases outside gene matches: 15. CDR1 and CDR2 (germline): SNHLY, FYNNEI. This CDR3 comprises 18 residues. CDR3 loop: CASKPTGALLSSYNEQFF. The CDR3 nucleotides are TGTGCCAGCAAACCAACAGGGGCCCTCTTAAGCTCCTACAATGAGCAGTTCTTC.

The rearrangement joins TRBV12-3 or TRBV12-4 to TRBJ1-3; D remains unclear. The CDR3 runs 13 residues. Trimming stripped 1 base from V and 5 bases from J, with 6 bases between. The DNA of the CDR3 is TGTGCCAGCAGTTTAGGCTACCGAAACACCATATATTTT. Encoded protein: CASSLGYRNTIYF.

The J gene is TRBJ2-5, the V gene TRBV19; 7 bases fit TRBD2. This CDR3 has 15 amino acids. Trimming took 3 bases from V and 0 from J; bases not matched to a gene: 4. Germline assignment: CDR1 LNHDA and CDR2 SQIVND (reference sequence). The CDR3 protein is CASSIWGGDQETQYF. The CDR3 DNA follows: TGTGCCAGTAGTATTTGGGGGGGGGACCAAGAGACCCAGTACTTC.

The V call is TRBV5-4, the J call TRBJ1-4; 7 nucleotides match TRBD1. Germline CDR1 is SGHNT and CDR2 is YYREEE (reference sequence). This CDR3 has 13 amino acids. With 9 bases clipped from V and 5 bases from J, the junction kept 7 bases outside the gene matches. CDR3 DNA: TGTGCCACCCAACGACAGGGAAATGAAAAACTGTTTTTT. It encodes CATQRQGNEKLFF.

As regards this clone: This sample also contains other DNA sequences that code for the same CDR3. The V and J genes are TRBV27 and TRBJ2-7; 7 bases are shared with TRBD1. J was trimmed by 2 bases and V by 6 bases; bases with no gene match: 4. Germline values: CDR1 MNHEY, CDR2 SMNVEV (reference sequence). The CDR3 is made up of 13 amino acids. The CDR3 spells CASSLGTAYEQYF. DNA of the CDR3: TGTGCCAGCAGCCTCGGGACAGCCTACGAGCAGTACTTC.

The J gene is TRBJ2-7, the V gene TRBV7-8; the D call may be TRBD1 or TRBD2 (5 bases each). From germline, CDR1 is SGHVS and CDR2 FQNEAQ. V gave up 3 bases and J gave up 0 bases, with 9 bases separating them. This CDR3 spans 14 amino acids. The CDR3 is CASSFRGPSYEQYF. CDR3 bases: TGTGCCAGCAGCTTCCGGGGCCCCTCCTACGAGCAGTACTTC.

The chain uses TRBV7-9 and TRBJ1-5; D gene ambiguous. The CDR3 length is 12 residues. Germline lookup yields CDR1 SEHNR and CDR2 FQNEAQ (reference sequence). Trimming shortened V by 1 base and J by 9 bases, and 7 bases separated the two germline ends. DNA for the CDR3: TGTGCCAGCAGCTTAGAGGAGGCGCCCCAGCATTTT. The encoded protein is CASSLEEAPQHF.

This chain connects TRBV5-6 to TRBJ1-5, with unresolved D. There are 14 residues in the CDR3. The germline CDR1 and CDR2 sequences are SGHDT and YYEEEE. V was cut by 0 bases and J by 5 bases, with 9 bases left in between. CDR3 coding DNA: TGTGCCAGCAGCTTGGTGGGTGTAGATCAGCCCCAGCATTTT. This codes for CASSLVGVDQPQHF.

The rearrangement uses TRBV6-5 and TRBJ1-1; 9 positions match TRBD1. J was trimmed by 4 bases and V by 6 bases; bases with no gene match: 6. The CDR3 totals 14 residues. Per germline, CDR1 MNHEY and CDR2 SVGAGI. CDR3 sequence: CASRFRQGGTEAFF. In DNA, the CDR3 is TGTGCCAGCAGATTTCGACAGGGGGGCACTGAAGCTTTCTTT.